This T cell receptor beta chain was sequenced during a study of blood T cells in healthy people across ages. Using a J-beta primer mix together with a sample-barcoded 5' primer, a second PCR was run for about 7 to 12 cycles. Each CDR3 protein gets one entry after TCRdb re-called the 5' RACE reads with MiXCR. The sample has around 1,800,000 distinct CDR3 sequences, roughly 43% seen once. V lost 1 base and J lost 9; bases outside the gene matches: 7. The CDR3 has 14 residues. Germline CDR1 and CDR2: SGDLS and YYNGEE. This clonotype was picked up a small number of times. The TCR was taken from a human donor in good health. The V gene is TRBV9, the J gene TRBJ2-4; 7 bases map to TRBD2. Sequenced: blood. Here the CDR3 DNA reads TGTGCCAGCAGCGTATATGGGGGGGAAGGCATTCAGTACTTC. It translates to CASSVYGGEGIQYF.